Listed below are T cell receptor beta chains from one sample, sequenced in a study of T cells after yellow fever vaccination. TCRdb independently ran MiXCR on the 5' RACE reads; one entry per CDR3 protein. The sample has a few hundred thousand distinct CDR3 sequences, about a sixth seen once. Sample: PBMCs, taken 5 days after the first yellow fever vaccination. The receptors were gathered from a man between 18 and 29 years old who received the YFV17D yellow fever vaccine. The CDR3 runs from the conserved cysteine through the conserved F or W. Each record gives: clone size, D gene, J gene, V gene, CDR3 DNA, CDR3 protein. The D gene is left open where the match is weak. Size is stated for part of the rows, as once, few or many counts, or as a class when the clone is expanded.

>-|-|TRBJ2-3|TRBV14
TGTGCCAGCAGCCAAGGGCCCTGGGGGGCAGATACGCAGTATTTT
CASSQGPWGADTQYF
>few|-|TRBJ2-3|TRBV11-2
TGTGCCAGCAGCTATCCCGGGACATACACAGATACGCAGTATTTT
CASSYPGTYTDTQYF
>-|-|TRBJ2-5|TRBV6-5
TGTGCCAGCAGTTACGAGCACCAAGAGACCCAGTACTTC
CASSYEHQETQYF
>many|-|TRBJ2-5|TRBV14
TGTGCCAGCAGCCAAAGAGCAGGGGCGGAGACCCAGTACTTC
CASSQRAGAETQYF
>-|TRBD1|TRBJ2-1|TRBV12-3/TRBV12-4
TGTGCCAGCAGCTCTCCCGGGACAGGGGACCACAATGAGCAGTTCTTC
CASSSPGTGDHNEQFF
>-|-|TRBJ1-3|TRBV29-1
TGCAGCGTCTCTTCAGCCAACTCTGGAAACACCATATATTTT
CSVSSANSGNTIYF
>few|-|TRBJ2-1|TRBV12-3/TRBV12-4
TGTGCCAGCAGTTTCCCTGGGCTGGTTTACAATGAGCAGTTCTTC
CASSFPGLVYNEQFF
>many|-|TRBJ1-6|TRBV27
TGTGCCAGCAGTTTATCGGGCCCAGGTTCACCCCTCCACTTT
CASSLSGPGSPLHF
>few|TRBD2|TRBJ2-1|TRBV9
TGTGCCAGCAGCAATAACCTAGCGGGGGGAGCCTACAATGAGCAGTTCTTC
CASSNNLAGGAYNEQFF
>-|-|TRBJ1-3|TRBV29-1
TGCAGCGTTCGGCAGGCCCTCGGTGGAAACACCATATATTTT
CSVRQALGGNTIYF
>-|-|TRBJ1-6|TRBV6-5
TGTGCCAGCAGAAACAGGGTCGGTATAGTCTCCCCCCTCCACTTT
CASRNRVGIVSPLHF
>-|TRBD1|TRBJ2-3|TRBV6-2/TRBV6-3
TGTGCCAGCAGTTGGACAGGGTCAGATACGCAGTATTTT
CASSWTGSDTQYF
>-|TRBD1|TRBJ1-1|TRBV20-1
TGCAGTGCTAGGGTACAGGGGGGGAACTCTGAAGCTTTCTTT
CSARVQGGNSEAFF
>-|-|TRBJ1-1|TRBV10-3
TGTGCCATCAGTGACCCACATCGGCGGGGGACCCCTGAAGCTTTCTTT
CAISDPHRRGTPEAFF
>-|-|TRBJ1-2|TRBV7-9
TGTGCCAGCAGCTTAGGCGGGACCGGCTACACCTTC
CASSLGGTGYTF
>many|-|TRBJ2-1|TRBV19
TGTGCCAGTAATCAGGGGTCATCCTACAATGAGCAGTTCTTC
CASNQGSSYNEQFF
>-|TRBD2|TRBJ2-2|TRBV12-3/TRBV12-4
TGTGCCAGCAGGGCCAGACTAGCGGACACCGGGGAGCTGTTTTTT
CASRARLADTGELFF
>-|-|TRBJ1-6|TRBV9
TGTGCCAGCAGCGTATTGACTGTTAATTCACCCCTCCACTTT
CASSVLTVNSPLHF
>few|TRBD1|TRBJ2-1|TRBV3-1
TGTGCCAGCAGCCGCCGGGACAGCTCCTACAATGAGCAGTTCTTC
CASSRRDSSYNEQFF
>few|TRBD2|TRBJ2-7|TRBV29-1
TGCAGCGCCCTTAAGATCGGGGGGGGAACCTACGAGCAGTACTTC
CSALKIGGGTYEQYF
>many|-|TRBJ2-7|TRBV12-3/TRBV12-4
TGTGCCAGCAGCCACGCCGGGGGGCTTAACTACGAGCAGTACTTC
CASSHAGGLNYEQYF
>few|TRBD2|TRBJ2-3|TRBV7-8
TGTGCCAGCAGCCCTAGCGGGGGGGCCCAAGATACGCAGTATTTT
CASSPSGGAQDTQYF
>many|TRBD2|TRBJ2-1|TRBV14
TGTGCCAGCAGTTCCTTTAGGGGACTAGACTACAATGAGCAGTTCTTC
CASSSFRGLDYNEQFF
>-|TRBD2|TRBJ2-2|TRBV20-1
TGCAGTGCTAGAGATGGGACTAGGAGGGCCGGGGAGCTGTTTTTT
CSARDGTRRAGELFF
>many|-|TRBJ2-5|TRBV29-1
TGCAGCGCCCTCCGCCCGGGGGAGACCCAGTACTTC
CSALRPGETQYF
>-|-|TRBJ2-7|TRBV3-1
TGTGCCAGCAGACCCTCCCCGGGCAAATCCTACGAGCAGTACTTC
CASRPSPGKSYEQYF
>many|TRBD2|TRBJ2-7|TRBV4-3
TGCGCCAGCAGCCAAGGGGGGGGGACTTTTACCTACGAGCAGTACTTC
CASSQGGGTFTYEQYF
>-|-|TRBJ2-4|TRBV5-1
TGCGCCAGCAGCTCCGCCGGGGGTCGGCACATTCAGTACTTC
CASSSAGGRHIQYF